This entry is about one T cell receptor (beta chain). The antigen remains undetermined. This record belongs to a study of cytomegalovirus exposure and HLA in healthy donors. The CDR3 runs 15 residues. Germline V CDR1 and CDR2: SEHNR, FQNEAQ (reference sequence). Trimming at V came to 5 bases and at J to 3 bases, leaving 9 bases not matched to a gene. The study, taken as a whole, reports: Cytomegalovirus status was reportedly diagnosed by the classifier with high specificity and sensitivity.

TCRdb's table, derived via immunoSEQ multiplex PCR, lists solely in-frame clones and lacks some. The sample lists under 350,000 clones; 70% to 90% were seen once. This sequence originates from a young woman in good health and CMV-seronegative. The genes are TRBV7-9 and TRBJ1-2; 7 bases line up with TRBD1. What was sequenced was PBMCs. The CDR3 bases are TGTGCCAGCAGCCTCGGACAGGCTCTCCACTATGGCTACACCTTC. Translating it yields CASSLGQALHYGYTF.